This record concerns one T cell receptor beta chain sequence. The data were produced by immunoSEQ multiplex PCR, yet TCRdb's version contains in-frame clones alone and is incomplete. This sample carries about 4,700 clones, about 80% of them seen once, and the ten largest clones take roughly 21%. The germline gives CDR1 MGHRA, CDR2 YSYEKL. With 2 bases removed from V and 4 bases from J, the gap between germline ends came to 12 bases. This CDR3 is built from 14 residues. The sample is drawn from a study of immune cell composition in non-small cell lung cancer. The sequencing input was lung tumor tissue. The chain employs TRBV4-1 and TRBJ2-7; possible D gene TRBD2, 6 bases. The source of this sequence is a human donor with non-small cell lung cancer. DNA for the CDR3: TGCGCCAGCAGCCAACACATCGGGGGTTACGAGCAGTACTTC. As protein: CASSQHIGGYEQYF.